The 14 T cell receptor beta chains below were found in one sample sequenced in a study of naive and memory T cell subsets. The sample's treatment: skin biopsy from saline-injected control site (resident skin T cells). Cells were not sorted; total RNA input targeted roughly 1 to 1000 ng. Ligated cDNA underwent four rounds of PCR with nested alpha and beta constant region primers and SP2. TCRdb redid the calling of the UMI-ligation and nested PCR reads with MiXCR, one entry per CDR3 protein. This table has around 2,000 distinct CDR3 sequences, roughly 4.1% appearing once. The sequences come from skin, collected from a saline injection site in the skin. The receptors were gathered from an adult in good health.

By sample share, this clonotype is medium-sized. This rearrangement joins TRBV7-3 to TRBJ2-3, with D maybe TRBD1 (6 bases). The CDR3 runs to 13 residues. The V end lost 5 bases, the J end lost 9 bases, and 15 bases lay between the germline ends. Germline loops: CDR1 SGHTA, CDR2 FQGTGA. The CDR3 sequence is CASSPLGGGTQYF. CDR3 bases: TGTGCCAGCAGCCCGCTAGGGGGTGGGACGCAGTATTTT.

Judged by abundance, this clonotype is medium-sized. The rearrangement links TRBV7-8 to TRBJ2-7; 8 positions match TRBD1. The CDR3 loop spans 15 amino acids. Germline CDR1 reads SGHVS; CDR2 reads FQNEAQ. With 4 bases clipped from V and 5 bases from J, the junction kept 10 bases outside the gene matches. The CDR3 sequence is CASSSTGTGLHEQYF. Written as DNA, the CDR3 is TGTGCCAGCAGCTCCACCGGGACAGGTCTGCACGAGCAGTACTTC.

This clonotype was observed a handful of times. Given a much more abundant clone one base away, this may be a read error. V gene TRBV27 combines with J gene TRBJ1-1; 7 bases align to TRBD1. Germline lookup yields CDR1 MNHEY and CDR2 SMNVEV (reference sequence). The CDR3 has 13 amino acids. CDR3 sequence: CASRQGLSSEVFF. The CDR3 nucleotides read TGTGCCAGCAGACAGGGGTTGTCCTCTGAAGTTTTCTTT.

This clonotype is labeled as medium-sized. The CDR3 spells CASSKEDGSESSYNSPLHF. The DNA for the CDR3 is TGTGCCAGCAGCAAAGAAGACGGATCCGAGTCCTCCTATAATTCACCCCTCCACTTT. V is TRBV21-1 and J is TRBJ1-6. TRBV21-1 is listed as a pseudogene. The CDR3 runs to 19 residues.

In its sample, this clonotype was seen many times. J is TRBJ2-2 and V is TRBV6-1; TRBD1 aligns across 9 bases. The CDR3 length is 15 residues. V shed 6 bases and J 5 bases; nucleotides not matched to a gene: 7. The germline CDR1 and CDR2 sequences are MNHNS and SASEGT. Written as DNA, the CDR3 is TGTGCCAGCAGCGCCCAGACAGGGGGGACCGGGGAGCTGTTTTTT. It translates to CASSAQTGGTGELFF.

This clonotype is deemed large. The J gene is TRBJ1-5, the V gene TRBV29-1; D not certain. There are 14 residues in the CDR3. V lost 4 bases and J 5 bases, leaving 15 bases between the germline ends. Germline V CDR1 and CDR2: SQVTM, ANQGSEA. As DNA, the CDR3 is TGCAGCGTTGCCGAGGACGTTAGAGATCAGCCCCAGCATTTT. This sequence encodes CSVAEDVRDQPQHF.

This clonotype was picked up a small number of times. V usage is TRBV5-6 and J usage is TRBJ1-2; D is possibly TRBD1 (5 bases). V shed 4 bases and J shed 0 bases, with 16 bases lying between them. Germline V gene data show CDR1 as SGHDT and CDR2 as YYEEEE. This CDR3 region has 16 residues. The CDR3 DNA sequence: TGTGCCAGCAGCCCTGGGACTTCGGGGGCTAACTATGGCTACACCTTC. As protein: CASSPGTSGANYGYTF.

This clonotype counts as medium-sized. The V and J genes are TRBV29-1 and TRBJ2-1, with 12 positions matching TRBD1. CDR1 and CDR2 (germline): SQVTM, ANQGSEA. This CDR3 has 13 residues. Losses at the gene ends were 6 bases for V and 7 bases for J; bases not matched to a gene: 4. The CDR3 sequence is CSVPGQGANEQFF. The CDR3 nucleotides read TGCAGCGTACCGGGACAGGGGGCGAATGAGCAGTTCTTC.

By frequency in the sample, this clonotype is medium-sized. The rearrangement uses TRBV11-2 and TRBJ1-1; 7 nucleotides agree with TRBD1. This CDR3 has 17 residues. Germline assignment: CDR1 SGHAT and CDR2 FQNNGV. V lost 5 bases to trimming and J lost 4 bases; unmatched junction nucleotides: 16. Here the CDR3 DNA reads TGTGCCAGCAGCCCAACTTCGATACAGGGGATAGGCACTGAAGCTTTCTTT. Its translation is CASSPTSIQGIGTEAFF.

This clonotype occurred a few times. This chain joins TRBV19 and TRBJ1-5, with a weak D call TRBD1 (6 bases). The V gene lost 9 bases and the J gene lost 0 bases, with 15 bases spanning the gap. The CDR3 runs 15 residues. The V gene's germline CDR1 is LNHDA and CDR2 SQIVND (reference sequence). The CDR3 DNA follows: TGTGCCAGCGAACGGGGGGGCCTTAGCAATCAGCCCCAGCATTTT. Residues: CASERGGLSNQPQHF.

This clonotype qualifies as medium-sized (0.01 to 0.1%). The gene calls are TRBV10-2 and TRBJ2-1; D uncertain. Germline V gene lookup returns CDR1 WSHSY and CDR2 SAAADI. Trimming cost V 3 bases and J 4 bases, with 4 bases left between them. The CDR3 contains 12 residues. This chain's CDR3 is CASSDGYNEQFF. The CDR3 DNA is TGCGCCAGCAGTGACGGGTACAATGAGCAGTTCTTC.

By proportion, this clonotype is medium-sized. This chain joins TRBV18 and TRBJ1-5, with 7 bases fitting TRBD1. Germline CDR1 KGHSH, CDR2 LQKENI. The CDR3 covers 16 residues. J lost 1 base, V lost 3 bases, and 6 bases had no gene match. The CDR3 protein is CASSPRGPGSNQPQHF. CDR3 sequence (DNA): TGTGCCAGCTCACCTAGGGGGCCCGGGAGCAATCAGCCCCAGCATTTT.

In this sample, this clonotype is medium-sized (0.01 to 0.1%). The V call is TRBV25-1, the J call TRBJ1-3; no clear D gene. In germline, CDR1 is MGHDK, CDR2 SYGVNS. This CDR3 spans 15 amino acids. V was clipped by 0 bases and J by 0 bases, with 6 bases between them. This CDR3 is CASSEYGSSGNTIYF. CDR3 sequence (DNA): TGTGCCAGCAGTGAATATGGCAGCTCTGGAAACACCATATATTTT. Full variable domain (missing parts from reference TRBV25-1 and TRBJ1-3): EADIYQTPRYLVIGTGKKITLECSQTMGHDKMYWYQQDPGMELHLIHYSYGVNSTEKGDLSSESTVSRIRTEHFPLTLESARPSHTSQYLCASSEYGSSGNTIYFGEGSWLTVV.

This clonotype has ten or more counts. This chain links TRBV20-1 with TRBJ2-7, with D tentatively TRBD2 (5 bases). Trimming stripped 3 bases from V and 3 bases from J, with 12 bases between. The CDR3 runs 13 residues. Germline CDR1 reads DFQATT; CDR2 reads SNEGSKA (reference sequence). In DNA form, the CDR3 reads TGCAGTGCTAGGGGAGAACCCCGCTACGAGCAGTACTTC. It is translated as CSARGEPRYEQYF.